A single sample is the source of the 6 T cell receptor beta chains below, sequenced in a study of blood T cell repertoires in COVID-19 (dated by TCRdb to 2018 to 2020). The library was produced with the immunoSEQ multiplex PCR assay. In its TCRdb copy, this immuneACCESS table keeps in-frame sequences only and misses some clones. Where compared with another copy, unresolved V genes explain less than half of these, and the others have no known cause. The sample profile shows a few hundred thousand clones; about 85% of them were found once. Clones ranked in the top ten supply roughly 3.6% of the sample. Sequenced: peripheral blood. The receptors shown here come from a woman aged 18-35 years with acute or convalescent COVID-19.

The chain is built from TRBV9 and TRBJ2-2, with D possibly being TRBD1 (5 bases). Per germline, CDR1 SGDLS and CDR2 YYNGEE. The CDR3 spans 15 residues. V lost 4 bases to trimming and J lost 1 base, with 11 bases between them. The CDR3 nucleotides are TGTGCCAGCAGCCCAGACAGAGAGAACACCGGGGAGCTGTTTTTT. This codes for CASSPDRENTGELFF.

V gene TRBV28 combines with J gene TRBJ1-1; no reliable D call. The CDR3 has 15 residues. The germline V gene encodes CDR1 MDHEN and CDR2 SYDVKM. V lost 10 bases, J lost 0 bases, and 18 bases lay in between. The CDR3 coding sequence is TGTGCCACAAGAGAACTACCAGAGATGAACACTGAAGCTTTCTTT. Amino acids: CATRELPEMNTEAFF. The whole variable domain, remainder taken from reference TRBV28 and TRBJ1-1, is DVKVTQSSRYLVKRTGEKVFLECVQDMDHENMFWYRQDPGLGLRLIYFSYDVKMKEKGDIPEGYSVSREKKERFSLILESASTNQTSMYLCATRELPEMNTEAFFGQGTRLTVV.

This clone was seen more than once but under ten times. The chain links TRBV4-1 to TRBJ1-2; D remains unclear. Per germline, CDR1 MGHRA and CDR2 YSYEKL. This CDR3 is built from 15 residues. Trimming removed 4 bases from V and 7 bases from J, with 19 bases in between. This chain's CDR3 is CASSLGTGNLGGYTF. For the CDR3, the DNA is TGCGCCAGCAGCCTCGGCACGGGGAATTTGGGTGGCTACACCTTC.

The chain links TRBV3-1 (or the pseudogene TRBV3-2) to TRBJ2-7, with TRBD2 identical over 9 bases. Per the germline V gene, CDR1 is LGHDT and CDR2 is YNNKEL (reference sequence). This CDR3 is 15 amino acids long. V lost 1 base and J lost 3; bases outside the gene matches: 4. In nucleotides, the CDR3 is TGTGCCAGCAGCCAAGGACTAGCGGACTACTACGAGCAGTACTTC. Its translation is CASSQGLADYYEQYF.

The rearrangement uses TRBV19 and TRBJ2-2; 14 bases are shared with TRBD2. The CDR3 contains 19 residues. The ends lost 5 bases at V and 4 bases at J; junction bases unmatched: 12. Germline CDR1 and CDR2: LNHDA and SQIVND (reference sequence). The CDR3 nucleotides are TGTGCCAGTAGTCCGGGACTAGCGGGAGCTGTAGGCAGCACCGGGGAGCTGTTTTTT. Its translation: CASSPGLAGAVGSTGELFF.

CDR3 bases: TGTGCCAGTAGAATGACGTCGACTCCCTCTGGGGCCAACGTCCTGACTTTC. It translates to CASRMTSTPSGANVLTF. This sequence joins TRBV19 and TRBJ2-6; no clear D gene. The germline V gene has CDR1 LNHDA and CDR2 SQIVND (reference sequence). This CDR3 has 17 residues. V lost 6 bases to trimming and J lost 0 bases, with 15 bases between them.